A single sample is the source of the 14 T cell receptor beta chains below, sequenced in a study of blood T cell repertoires in COVID-19. Libraries were prepared by immunoSEQ multiplex PCR; TCRdb keeps only in-frame clonotypes and omits some of them. This sample carries some 200,000 clones, 88% of them seen once, and the ten largest clones take under 6.5%. The sample consisted of peripheral blood. The source of these receptors is a man aged 35-49 years with active or convalescent COVID-19.

This clone is a singleton in its sample. The CDR3, as DNA: TGTGCCAGCAGTGATGCGGGGGGCACAGATACGCAGTATTTT. Translating gives CASSDAGGTDTQYF. The J gene is TRBJ2-3, the V gene TRBV6-1; 7 positions agree with TRBD2. This CDR3 is built from 14 residues. Trimming at V came to 3 bases and at J to 1 base, leaving 1 base not matched to a gene. Germline CDR1 and CDR2: MNHNS and SASEGT.

The chain carries TRBV3-1 (or the pseudogene TRBV3-2) and TRBJ2-7, with 13 bases lining up with TRBD2. The CDR3 loop spans 18 amino acids. The V segment lost 2 bases and the J segment 0 bases; nucleotides outside the gene matches: 7. Germline V gene data show CDR1 as LGHDT and CDR2 as YNNKEL (reference sequence). CDR3 nucleotide sequence: TGTGCCAGCAGCCAACCGGGACTAGCGGGAACCGGCTCCTACGAGCAGTACTTC. Its protein product is CASSQPGLAGTGSYEQYF.

The V and J genes are TRBV12-5 and TRBJ1-5; 7 bases agree with TRBD1. The V gene end was trimmed by 2 bases and the J gene end by 5 bases; junction bases not matched to a gene: 0. The germline V gene has CDR1 LGHNT and CDR2 FRNRAP. This CDR3 is 13 amino acids long. The DNA of the CDR3 is TGTGCTAGTGGTTTGCAGGGGGATCAGCCCCAGCATTTT. It yields the protein CASGLQGDQPQHF.

The chain recombines TRBV15 with TRBJ2-7, with D possibly being TRBD1 (7 bases). The ends were cut back, 1 base at V and 5 bases at J, with 12 bases in the middle. This CDR3 is built from 14 residues. From germline, CDR1 is LNHNV and CDR2 YYDKDF (reference sequence). CDR3 loop: CATSRGQGGHEQYF. The CDR3 coding sequence is TGTGCCACCAGCAGAGGACAGGGAGGCCACGAGCAGTACTTC.

The chain joins TRBV7-2 to TRBJ2-1; 14 bases align to TRBD2. This CDR3 is 16 amino acids long. Trimming cost V 5 bases and J 7 bases; bases outside gene matches: 7. Germline V gene lookup returns CDR1 SGHTA and CDR2 FQGNSA. Here the CDR3 DNA reads TGTGCCAGCAGCCAGACTAGCGGGGGGGTAAGGAATGAGCAGTTCTTC. Its translation is CASSQTSGGVRNEQFF.

A few counts support this clone. The chain carries TRBV2 and TRBJ1-5; no clear D. Trimming took 4 bases from V and 2 from J, leaving 9 bases between them. In germline, CDR1 is SNHLY, CDR2 FYNNEI. This CDR3 contains 14 residues. The CDR3 DNA is TGTGCCAGCAGTGTGGAGGAGGGCAATCAGCCCCAGCATTTT. Its protein product is CASSVEEGNQPQHF.

The chain uses TRBV6-4 and TRBJ2-3, with TRBD1 matching 8 bases. The CDR3 consists of 15 residues. Germline CDR1 and CDR2: MRHNA and SNTAGT. With V trimmed by 6 bases and J by 4 bases, 9 bases remained unmatched. CDR3 in amino acids: CASSDGQGGPDTQYF. For the CDR3, the DNA is TGTGCCAGCAGCGATGGACAGGGAGGACCAGATACGCAGTATTTT.

The chain couples TRBV19 to TRBJ2-7; D possibly corresponds to TRBD1 (6 bases). Germline CDR1 reads LNHDA; CDR2 reads SQIVND (reference sequence). This CDR3 has 16 residues. The germline V and J ends were trimmed by 5 bases and 7 bases, with 24 bases remaining between them. For the CDR3, the DNA is TGTGCCAGTAGTCCGCGACCCCTTACAGGCCAGGGGGAGCAGTACTTC. Translation: CASSPRPLTGQGEQYF.

The CDR3 loop is CASSTHGQGNTEAFF. CDR3 bases: TGTGCCAGCAGCACCCACGGACAGGGGAACACTGAAGCTTTCTTT. V usage is TRBV9 and J usage is TRBJ1-1; 8 bases fit TRBD1. The V gene end was trimmed by 4 bases and the J gene end by 1 base; junction bases not matched to a gene: 6. CDR1 is SGDLS and CDR2 is YYNGEE in the germline V gene. The CDR3 spans 15 residues.

The rearrangement joins TRBV5-1 to TRBJ2-1; 9 bases align to TRBD2. Germline trimming cut 5 bases from V and 5 bases from J; bases unmatched to any gene: 11. The CDR3 has 16 residues. Germline CDR1 reads SGHRS; CDR2 reads YFSETQ. The CDR3 protein is CASSVGLANLNNEQFF. The CDR3 DNA reads TGCGCCAGCAGTGTGGGACTAGCCAATCTAAACAATGAGCAGTTCTTC.

The gene calls are TRBV9 and TRBJ1-5; 12 nucleotides match TRBD1. Germline CDR1 reads SGDLS; CDR2 reads YYNGEE. The CDR3 spans 16 residues. Trimming took 3 bases from V and 7 from J; bases not matched to a gene: 8. CDR3 DNA: TGTGCCAGCAGCGGAGGGACAGGGGGCTTGGGGCAGCCCCAGCATTTT. Its protein is CASSGGTGGLGQPQHF. Full variable domain (outside the CDR3, taken from reference TRBV9 and TRBJ1-5): DSGVTQTPKHLITATGQRVTLRCSPRSGDLSVYWYQQSLDQGLQFLIQYYNGEERAKGNILERFSAQQFPDLHSELNLSSLELGDSALYFCASSGGTGGLGQPQHFGDGTRLSIL.

The chain joins TRBV2 to TRBJ1-4; 8 nucleotides align to TRBD1. The V gene end was trimmed by 6 bases and the J gene end by 2 bases; junction bases not matched to a gene: 5. This CDR3 is built from 15 residues. From germline, CDR1 is SNHLY and CDR2 FYNNEI. The CDR3 region has the DNA TGTGCCAGCAGACGACAGGGGCCGACTAATGAAAAACTGTTTTTT. Protein sequence: CASRRQGPTNEKLFF.

V usage is TRBV11-3 and J usage is TRBJ1-1; no clear D. V dropped 5 bases and J dropped 1 base, with 5 bases sitting between them. The CDR3 has 12 residues. Per the germline V gene, CDR1 is SGHNT and CDR2 is YENEEA. The CDR3 DNA sequence: TGTGCCAGCAGCCCACAGAACACTGAAGCTTTCTTT. Translated: CASSPQNTEAFF.

This chain joins TRBV2 and TRBJ2-7; 8 bases map to TRBD1. This CDR3 region has 14 residues. Germline V lookup: CDR1 SNHLY, CDR2 FYNNEI. V was pared by 4 bases and J by 2 bases, with 4 bases of the junction left unmatched. Written as DNA, the CDR3 is TGTGCCAGCAGTGTGGGGACAGGAGCCTACGAGCAGTACTTC. Translation: CASSVGTGAYEQYF.